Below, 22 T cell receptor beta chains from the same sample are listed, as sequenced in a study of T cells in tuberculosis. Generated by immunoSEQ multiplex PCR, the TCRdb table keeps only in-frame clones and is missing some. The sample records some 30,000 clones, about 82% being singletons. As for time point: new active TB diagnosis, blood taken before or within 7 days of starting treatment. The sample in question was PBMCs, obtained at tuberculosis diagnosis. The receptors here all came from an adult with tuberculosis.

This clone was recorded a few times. This CDR3 is CASSITQNTEAFF. CDR3 sequence (DNA): TGTGCCAGTAGTATAACACAGAACACTGAAGCTTTCTTT. The gene calls are TRBV19 and TRBJ1-1; D is ambiguous. The CDR3 is 13 residues long. V was pared by 2 bases and J by 1 base, with 5 bases between. From germline, CDR1 is LNHDA and CDR2 SQIVND (reference sequence).

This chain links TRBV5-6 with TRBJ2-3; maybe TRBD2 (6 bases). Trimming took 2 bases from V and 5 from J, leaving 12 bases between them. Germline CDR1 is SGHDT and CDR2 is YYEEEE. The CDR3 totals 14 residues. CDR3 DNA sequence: TGTGCCAGCAGCTTAGATGGGGAGGTAGATACGCAGTATTTT. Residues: CASSLDGEVDTQYF.

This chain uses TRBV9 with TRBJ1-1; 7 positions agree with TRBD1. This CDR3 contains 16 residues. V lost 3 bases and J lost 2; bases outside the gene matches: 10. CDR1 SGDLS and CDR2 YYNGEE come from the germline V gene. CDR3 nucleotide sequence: TGTGCCAGCAGCGAGGGACAGTTACTTTTTAACACTGAAGCTTTCTTT. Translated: CASSEGQLLFNTEAFF.

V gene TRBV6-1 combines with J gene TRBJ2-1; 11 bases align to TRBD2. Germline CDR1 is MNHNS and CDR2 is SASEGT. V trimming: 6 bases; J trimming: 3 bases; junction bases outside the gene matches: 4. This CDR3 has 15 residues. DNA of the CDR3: TGTGCCAGCAGCTCCGGGACTAGCGGCTACAATGAGCAGTTCTTC. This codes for CASSSGTSGYNEQFF.

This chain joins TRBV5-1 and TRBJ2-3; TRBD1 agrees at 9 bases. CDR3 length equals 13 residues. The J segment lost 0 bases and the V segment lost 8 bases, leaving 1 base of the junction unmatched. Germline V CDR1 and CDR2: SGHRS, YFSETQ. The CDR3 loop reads CASGQGSTDTQYF. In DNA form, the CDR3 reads TGCGCCAGTGGACAGGGGAGCACAGATACGCAGTATTTT.

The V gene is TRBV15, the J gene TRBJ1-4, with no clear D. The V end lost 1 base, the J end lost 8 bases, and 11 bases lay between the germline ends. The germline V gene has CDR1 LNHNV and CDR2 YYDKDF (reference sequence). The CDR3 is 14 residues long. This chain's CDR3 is CATSRGSGKEKLFF. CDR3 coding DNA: TGTGCCACCAGCAGAGGGTCGGGGAAGGAAAAACTGTTTTTT.

CDR3 nucleotide sequence: TGTGCCAGCAGCTGGGGGACAGGGGGTTCTGAGCAGTTCTTC. It specifies CASSWGTGGSEQFF. The rearrangement links TRBV11-2 to TRBJ2-1; the match to TRBD1 covers 11 bases. The CDR3 has 14 amino acids. The J segment lost 9 bases and the V segment lost 4 bases, leaving 5 bases of the junction unmatched. Germline-derived CDR1 and CDR2 are SGHAT and FQNNGV.

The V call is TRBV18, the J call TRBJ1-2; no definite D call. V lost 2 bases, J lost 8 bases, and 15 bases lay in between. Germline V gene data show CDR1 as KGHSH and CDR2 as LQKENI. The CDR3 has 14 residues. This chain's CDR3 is CASSPEGDWRGYTF. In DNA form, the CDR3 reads TGTGCCAGCTCACCAGAGGGAGATTGGCGGGGCTACACCTTC.

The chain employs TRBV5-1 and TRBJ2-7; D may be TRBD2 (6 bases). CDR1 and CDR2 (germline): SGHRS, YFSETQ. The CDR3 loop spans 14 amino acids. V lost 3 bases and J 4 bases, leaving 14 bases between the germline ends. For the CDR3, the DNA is TGCGCCAGCAGCTGGGGGGATGAACAATACGAGCAGTACTTC. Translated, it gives CASSWGDEQYEQYF.

The CDR3 DNA reads as TGCAGTGCCGGGAGAGAGCAGTACTTC. It codes for CSAGREQYF. The rearrangement joins TRBV20-1 to TRBJ2-7; maybe TRBD2 (6 bases). V lost 6 bases and J lost 7, with 7 bases in between. Germline-derived CDR1 and CDR2 are DFQATT and SNEGSKA (reference sequence). CDR3 length equals 9 residues.

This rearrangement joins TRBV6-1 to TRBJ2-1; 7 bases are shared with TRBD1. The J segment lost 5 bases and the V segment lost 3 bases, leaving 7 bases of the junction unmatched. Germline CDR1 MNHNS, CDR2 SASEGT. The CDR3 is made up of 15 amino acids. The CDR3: CASSETTGSHNEQFF. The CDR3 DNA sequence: TGTGCCAGCAGTGAGACGACAGGGAGTCACAATGAGCAGTTCTTC.

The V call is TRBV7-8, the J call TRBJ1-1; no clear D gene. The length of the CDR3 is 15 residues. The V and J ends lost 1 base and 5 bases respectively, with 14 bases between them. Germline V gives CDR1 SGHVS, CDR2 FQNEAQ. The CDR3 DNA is TGTGCCAGCAGCTTAGTTGGCGGGAGGATGACTGAAGCTTTCTTT. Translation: CASSLVGGRMTEAFF. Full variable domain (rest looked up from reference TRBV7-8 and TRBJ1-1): GAGVSQSPRYKVAKRGQDVALRCDPISGHVSLFWYQQALGQGPEFLTYFQNEAQLDKSGLPSDRFFAERPEGSVSTLKIQRTQQEDSAVYLCASSLVGGRMTEAFFGQGTRLTVV.

CDR3 nucleotide sequence: TGTGCCAGCAGCTCCCTTATGAACACTGAAGCTTTCTTT. Residues: CASSSLMNTEAFF. This chain uses TRBV7-8 with TRBJ1-1, with unresolved D. The CDR3 runs to 13 residues. Germline V gene sequence: CDR1 SGHVS, CDR2 FQNEAQ. The V end was cut by 4 bases, the J end by 0 bases, with 6 bases between.

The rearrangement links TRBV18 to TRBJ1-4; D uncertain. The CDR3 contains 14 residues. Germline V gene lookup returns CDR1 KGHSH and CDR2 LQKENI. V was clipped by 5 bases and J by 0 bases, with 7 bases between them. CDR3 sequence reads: CASSAAATNEKLFF. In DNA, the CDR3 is TGTGCCAGCTCAGCCGCAGCAACTAATGAAAAACTGTTTTTT. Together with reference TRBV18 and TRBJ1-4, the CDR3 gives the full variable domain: NAGVMQNPRHLVRRRGQEARLRCSPMKGHSHVYWYRQLPEEGLKFMVYLQKENIIDESGMPKERFSAEFPKEGPSILRIQQVVRGDSAAYFCASSAAATNEKLFFGSGTQLSVL.

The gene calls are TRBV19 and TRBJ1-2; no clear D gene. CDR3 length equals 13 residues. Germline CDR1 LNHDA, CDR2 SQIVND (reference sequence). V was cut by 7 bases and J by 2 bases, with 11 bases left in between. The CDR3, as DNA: TGTGCCAGTAACGGGGAGGGAAACTATGGCTACACCTTC. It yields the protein CASNGEGNYGYTF. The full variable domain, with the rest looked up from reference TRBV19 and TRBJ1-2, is DGGITQSPKYLFRKEGQNVTLSCEQNLNHDAMYWYRQDPGQGLRLIYYSQIVNDFQKGDIAEGYSVSREKKESFPLTVTSAQKNPTAFYLCASNGEGNYGYTFGSGTRLTVV.

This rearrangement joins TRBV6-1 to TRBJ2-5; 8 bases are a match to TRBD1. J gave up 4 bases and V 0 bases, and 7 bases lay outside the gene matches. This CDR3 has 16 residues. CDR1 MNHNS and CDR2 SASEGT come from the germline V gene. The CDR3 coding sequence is TGTGCCAGCAGTGAAGCAGACAGGGGATTGGGAGAGACCCAGTACTTC. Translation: CASSEADRGLGETQYF.

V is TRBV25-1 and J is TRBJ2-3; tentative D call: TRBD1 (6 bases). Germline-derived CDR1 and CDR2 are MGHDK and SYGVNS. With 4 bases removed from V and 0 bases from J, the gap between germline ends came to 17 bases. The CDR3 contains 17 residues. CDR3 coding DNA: TGTGCCAGCAGTGGCCGGGACACTACTTCTAGCACAGATACGCAGTATTTT. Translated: CASSGRDTTSSTDTQYF.

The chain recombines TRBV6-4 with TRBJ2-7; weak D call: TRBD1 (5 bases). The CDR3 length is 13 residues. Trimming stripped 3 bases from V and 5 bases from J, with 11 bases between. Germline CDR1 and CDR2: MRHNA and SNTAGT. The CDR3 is CASSEGVGNEQYF. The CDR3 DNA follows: TGTGCCAGCAGTGAAGGGGTGGGAAACGAGCAGTACTTC.

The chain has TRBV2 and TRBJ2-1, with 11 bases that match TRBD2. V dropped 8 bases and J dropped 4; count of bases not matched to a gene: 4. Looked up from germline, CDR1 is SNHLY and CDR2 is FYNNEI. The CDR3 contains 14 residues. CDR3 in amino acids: CASGGTSGYNEQFF. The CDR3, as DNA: TGTGCCAGCGGCGGGACTAGCGGTTACAATGAGCAGTTCTTC.

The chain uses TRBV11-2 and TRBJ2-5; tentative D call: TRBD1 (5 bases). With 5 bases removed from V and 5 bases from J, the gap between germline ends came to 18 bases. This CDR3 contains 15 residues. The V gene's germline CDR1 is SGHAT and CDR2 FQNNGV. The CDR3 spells CASSPQGSATETQYF. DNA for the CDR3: TGTGCCAGCAGCCCCCAGGGATCGGCGACGGAGACCCAGTACTTC.

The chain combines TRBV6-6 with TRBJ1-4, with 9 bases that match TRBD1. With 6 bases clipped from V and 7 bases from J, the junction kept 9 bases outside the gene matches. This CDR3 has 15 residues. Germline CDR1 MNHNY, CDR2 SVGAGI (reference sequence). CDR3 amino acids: CASSYPGTGIEKLFF. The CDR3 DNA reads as TGTGCCAGCAGCTATCCCGGGACAGGGATTGAAAAACTGTTTTTT.

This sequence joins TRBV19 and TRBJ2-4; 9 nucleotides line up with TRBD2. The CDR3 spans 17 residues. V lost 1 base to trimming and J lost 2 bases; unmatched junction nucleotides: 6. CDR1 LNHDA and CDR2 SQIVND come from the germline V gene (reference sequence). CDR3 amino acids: CASSIGGGRATKNIQYF. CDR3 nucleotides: TGTGCCAGTAGTATAGGAGGCGGGAGGGCCACCAAAAACATTCAGTACTTC.